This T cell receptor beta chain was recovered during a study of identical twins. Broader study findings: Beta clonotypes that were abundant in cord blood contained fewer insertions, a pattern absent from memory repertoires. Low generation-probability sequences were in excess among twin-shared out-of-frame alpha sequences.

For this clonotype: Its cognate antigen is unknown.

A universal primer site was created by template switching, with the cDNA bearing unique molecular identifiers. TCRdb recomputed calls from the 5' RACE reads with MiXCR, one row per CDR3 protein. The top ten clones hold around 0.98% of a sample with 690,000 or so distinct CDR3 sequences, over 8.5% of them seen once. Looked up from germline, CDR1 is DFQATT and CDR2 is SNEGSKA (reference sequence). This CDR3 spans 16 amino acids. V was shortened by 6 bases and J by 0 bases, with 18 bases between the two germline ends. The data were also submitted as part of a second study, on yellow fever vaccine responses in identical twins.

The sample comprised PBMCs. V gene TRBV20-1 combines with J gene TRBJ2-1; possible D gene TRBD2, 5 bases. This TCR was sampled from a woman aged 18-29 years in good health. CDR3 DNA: TGCAGTGCCCTGATGGATAGCGAAAGCTCCTACAATGAGCAGTTCTTC. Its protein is CSALMDSESSYNEQFF.